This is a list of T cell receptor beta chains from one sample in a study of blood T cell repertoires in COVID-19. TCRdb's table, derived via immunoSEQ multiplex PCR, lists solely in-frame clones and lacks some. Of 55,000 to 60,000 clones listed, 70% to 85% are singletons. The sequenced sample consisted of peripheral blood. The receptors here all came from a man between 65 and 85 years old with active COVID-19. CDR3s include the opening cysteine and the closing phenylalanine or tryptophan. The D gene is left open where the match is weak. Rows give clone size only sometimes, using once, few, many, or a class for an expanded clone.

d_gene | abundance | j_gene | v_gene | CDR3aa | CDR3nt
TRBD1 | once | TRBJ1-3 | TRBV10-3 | CAISRQGLVGNTIYF | TGTGCCATCAGTCGACAGGGGCTGGTTGGAAACACCATATATTTT
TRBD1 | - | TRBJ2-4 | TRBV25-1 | CASSDSRQGAAKNIQYF | TGTGCCAGCAGTGACTCTCGACAGGGGGCAGCCAAAAACATTCAGTACTTC
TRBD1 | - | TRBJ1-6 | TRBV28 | CASRQGERSPLHF | TGTGCCAGCAGACAGGGGGAACGGTCACCCCTCCACTTT
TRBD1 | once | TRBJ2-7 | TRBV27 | CASSFNGQGQYF | TGTGCCAGCAGTTTCAACGGACAGGGGCAGTACTTC
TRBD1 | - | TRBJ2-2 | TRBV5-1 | CASSLLSGGGELFF | TGCGCCAGCAGCCTCCTCTCAGGGGGCGGGGAGCTGTTTTTT
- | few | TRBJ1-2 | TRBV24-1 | CATSDTAGNSYGYTF | TGTGCCACCAGTGACACCGCAGGGAATTCGTATGGCTACACCTTC
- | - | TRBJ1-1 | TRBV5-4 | CASTLDRNTEAFF | TGTGCCAGCACCCTGGACAGGAACACTGAAGCTTTCTTT
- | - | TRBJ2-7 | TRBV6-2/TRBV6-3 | CASSYRVGAIITTYEQYF | TGTGCCAGCAGTTACAGAGTAGGAGCCATAATTACTACCTACGAGCAGTACTTC
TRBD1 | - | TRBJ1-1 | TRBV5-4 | CASSLQGGNTEAFF | TGTGCCAGCAGCTTACAGGGGGGGAACACTGAAGCTTTCTTT
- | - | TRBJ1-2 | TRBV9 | CASTYRDGYGYTF | TGTGCCAGCACCTACAGGGATGGGTATGGCTACACCTTC